This TCR beta chain emerged from a study of CD8 T cells in ankylosing spondylitis. Using quantitative 5'-RACE with molecular barcodes, the authors made TCR beta libraries. Using its own MiXCR run on the 5' RACE reads, TCRdb lists one record per CDR3 protein. This table has about 160,000 distinct CDR3 sequences, 40% to 50% appearing once. Findings and caveats of the study: Among TCR beta sequences, a motif of several highly homologous variants appeared characteristic of ankylosing spondylitis blood. Matched ankylosing spondylitis synovial fluid reportedly showed significant enrichment of disease-linked clones.

Germline assignment: CDR1 SGHRS and CDR2 YFSETQ. V gave up 3 bases and J gave up 6 bases; unmatched junction bases: 3. The CDR3 has 13 amino acids. Regarding this clonotype: Its antigen remains unidentified.

The chain has TRBV5-1 and TRBJ2-1; TRBD1 agrees at 7 bases. The sequence was obtained from a male donor with ankylosing spondylitis. The sequenced material came from synovial fluid, either unsorted or a sorted T cell fraction (not recorded which). CDR3 amino acids: CASSSGQINEQFF. DNA for the CDR3: TGCGCCAGCAGCTCGGGACAGATCAATGAGCAGTTCTTC.